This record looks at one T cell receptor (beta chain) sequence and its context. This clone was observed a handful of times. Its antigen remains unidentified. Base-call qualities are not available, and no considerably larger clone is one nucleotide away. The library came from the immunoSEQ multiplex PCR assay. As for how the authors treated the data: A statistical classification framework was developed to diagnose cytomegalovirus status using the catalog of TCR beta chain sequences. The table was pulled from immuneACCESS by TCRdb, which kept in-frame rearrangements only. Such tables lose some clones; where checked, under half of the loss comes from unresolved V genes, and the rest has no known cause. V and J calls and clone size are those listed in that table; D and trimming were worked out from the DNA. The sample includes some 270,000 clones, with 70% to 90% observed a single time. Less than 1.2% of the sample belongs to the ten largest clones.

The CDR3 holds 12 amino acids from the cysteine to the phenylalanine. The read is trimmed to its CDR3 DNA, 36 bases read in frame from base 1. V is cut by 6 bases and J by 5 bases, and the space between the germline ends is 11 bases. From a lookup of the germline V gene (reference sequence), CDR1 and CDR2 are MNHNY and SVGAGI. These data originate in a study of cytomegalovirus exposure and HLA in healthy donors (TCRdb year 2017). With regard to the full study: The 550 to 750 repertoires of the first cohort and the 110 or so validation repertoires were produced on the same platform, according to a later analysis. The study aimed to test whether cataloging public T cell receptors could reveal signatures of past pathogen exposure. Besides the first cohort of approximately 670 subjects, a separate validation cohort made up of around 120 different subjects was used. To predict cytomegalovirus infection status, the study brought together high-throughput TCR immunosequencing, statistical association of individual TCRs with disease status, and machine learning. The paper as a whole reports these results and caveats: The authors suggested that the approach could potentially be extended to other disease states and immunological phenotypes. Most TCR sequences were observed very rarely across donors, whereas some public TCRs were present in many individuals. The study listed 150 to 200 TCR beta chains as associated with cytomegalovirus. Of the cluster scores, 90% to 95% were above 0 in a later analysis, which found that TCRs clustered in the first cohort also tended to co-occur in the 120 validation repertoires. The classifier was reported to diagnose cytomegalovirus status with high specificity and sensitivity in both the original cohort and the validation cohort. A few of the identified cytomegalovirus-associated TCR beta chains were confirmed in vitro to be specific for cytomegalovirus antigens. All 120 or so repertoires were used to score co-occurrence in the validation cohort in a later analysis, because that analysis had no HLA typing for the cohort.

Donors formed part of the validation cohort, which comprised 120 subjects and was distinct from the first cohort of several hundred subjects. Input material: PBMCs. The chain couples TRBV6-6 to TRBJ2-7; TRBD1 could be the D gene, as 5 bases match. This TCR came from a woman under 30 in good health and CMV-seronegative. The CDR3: CASSYTGDEQYF. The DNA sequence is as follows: TGTGCCAGCAGCTATACAGGTGACGAGCAGTACTTC.